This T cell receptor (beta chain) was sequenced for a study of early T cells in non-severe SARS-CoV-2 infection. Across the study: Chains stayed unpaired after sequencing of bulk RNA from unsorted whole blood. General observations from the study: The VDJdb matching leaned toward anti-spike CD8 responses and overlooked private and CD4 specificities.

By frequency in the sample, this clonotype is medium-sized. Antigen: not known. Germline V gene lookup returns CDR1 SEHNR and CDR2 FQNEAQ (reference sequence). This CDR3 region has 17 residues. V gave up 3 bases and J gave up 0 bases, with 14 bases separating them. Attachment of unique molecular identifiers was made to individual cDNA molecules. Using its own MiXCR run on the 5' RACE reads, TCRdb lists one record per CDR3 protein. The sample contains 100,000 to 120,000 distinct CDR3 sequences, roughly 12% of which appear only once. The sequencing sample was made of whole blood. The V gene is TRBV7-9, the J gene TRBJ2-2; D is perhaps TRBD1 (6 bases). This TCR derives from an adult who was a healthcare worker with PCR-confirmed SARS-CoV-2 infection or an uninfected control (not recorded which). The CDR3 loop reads CASSFPVGAPNTGELFF. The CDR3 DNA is TGTGCCAGCAGCTTCCCGGTGGGGGCTCCGAACACCGGGGAGCTGTTTTTT.